These T cell receptor beta chains were read from a single sample in a study of blood T cell repertoires in COVID-19. The method was immunoSEQ multiplex PCR; TCRdb's version includes in-frame clones alone and lacks a portion of them. The repertoire holds 85,000 to 100,000 clones, roughly nine tenths seen once, with 1.7% in the top ten. Specimen: peripheral blood. The receptors derive from a man in his 60s with acute or convalescent COVID-19. CDR3s include the opening cysteine and the closing phenylalanine or tryptophan. A D gene is named only where the DNA matches it firmly. Clone size is given for some rows only: seen once, a few or many times, or a class if the clone is expanded.

NA | NA | TRBJ1-6 | TRBV18 | CASSQKGGDSPLHF
few | TRBD1 | TRBJ1-5 | TRBV2 | CASSERGRGAAENQPQHF
NA | NA | TRBJ1-5 | TRBV4-1 | CASSQETGSGQPQHF
NA | NA | TRBJ1-6 | TRBV7-8 | CASSLGSNSPLHF
NA | TRBD1 | TRBJ1-1 | TRBV15 | CATRKDRKQNTEAFF
NA | NA | TRBJ1-5 | TRBV5-5 | CASSVTGKDQPQHF
NA | TRBD1 | TRBJ1-1 | TRBV7-9 | CASSLGQGGEAFF
NA | TRBD1 | TRBJ1-5 | TRBV7-2 | CASSLDGGQYQPQHF
NA | TRBD1 | TRBJ2-2 | TRBV7-2 | CASSLETGANTGELFF
NA | NA | TRBJ1-1 | TRBV7-2 | CASSLQGSVYTEAFF
NA | TRBD1 | TRBJ1-4 | TRBV5-1 | CASSFQGAKEKLFF
NA | NA | TRBJ2-2 | TRBV7-9 | CASSSNVGSTGELFF
NA | TRBD1 | TRBJ1-5 | TRBV3-1/TRBV3-2 | CASSQSSGTGGNQPQHF
once | NA | TRBJ2-1 | TRBV13 | CASSLRVGDEQFF
NA | TRBD1 | TRBJ1-1 | TRBV5-5 | CASSLGWTGGRTEAFF
once | NA | TRBJ2-2 | TRBV30 | CAWSGATGNTGELFF
NA | NA | TRBJ1-1 | TRBV7-8 | CASSFTDTNTEAFF
NA | TRBD1 | TRBJ1-1 | TRBV14 | CASSHPGTGATPEAFF